Listed below are T cell receptor beta chains from one sample, sequenced in a study of radiotherapy plus CTLA-4 blockade in lung cancer. Sequencing was performed with immunoSEQ multiplex PCR; in TCRdb, only in-frame clones are kept and a portion is missing. Of more than 75,000 clones detected, roughly 85% appear once; the ten largest clones hold about 23%. The specimen comprised peripheral blood, sampled from a patient treated with radiotherapy plus ipilimumab. The receptors derive from a human donor with non-small cell lung cancer that progressed on radiotherapy plus ipilimumab. The CDR3 runs from the conserved cysteine through the conserved F or W. D genes are given only for firm matches. Size values are once, few and many counts, or a class for expanded clones, and some rows have none.

abundance: -
j_gene: TRBJ1-2
d_gene: -
v_gene: TRBV28
CDR3nt: TGTGCCAGCAGTTTGCCCATGACAAAATACTATGGCTACACCTTC
CDR3aa: CASSLPMTKYYGYTF

abundance: -
j_gene: TRBJ2-1
d_gene: TRBD1
v_gene: TRBV7-8
CDR3nt: TGTGCCAGCAGCTTAGGGTCGACAGGGGGCAATGAGCAGTTCTTC
CDR3aa: CASSLGSTGGNEQFF

abundance: few
j_gene: TRBJ2-2
d_gene: -
v_gene: TRBV30
CDR3nt: TGTGCCTGGAGGGCGACCCGTACCGGGGAGCTGTTTTTT
CDR3aa: CAWRATRTGELFF

abundance: -
j_gene: TRBJ1-2
d_gene: -
v_gene: TRBV6-5
CDR3nt: TGTGCCAGCGCCGTCGGGACACCTAGGGGCTACACCTTC
CDR3aa: CASAVGTPRGYTF

abundance: once
j_gene: TRBJ1-1
d_gene: -
v_gene: TRBV6-6
CDR3nt: TGTGCCACCGACAGGCTGAACACTGAAGCTTTCTTT
CDR3aa: CATDRLNTEAFF

abundance: -
j_gene: TRBJ1-5
d_gene: -
v_gene: TRBV27
CDR3nt: TGTGCCAGCAGTTTAATAGGGGATAGCAATCAGCCCCAGCATTTT
CDR3aa: CASSLIGDSNQPQHF

abundance: -
j_gene: TRBJ2-7
d_gene: -
v_gene: TRBV2
CDR3nt: TGTGCCAGCAGTGAAGTCTTGAGCCCGGAGCAGTACTTC
CDR3aa: CASSEVLSPEQYF

abundance: -
j_gene: TRBJ1-2
d_gene: -
v_gene: TRBV19
CDR3nt: TGTGCCAGTGAGGGTTCCAGGAACTATGGCTACACCTTC
CDR3aa: CASEGSRNYGYTF

abundance: -
j_gene: TRBJ2-7
d_gene: TRBD2
v_gene: TRBV27
CDR3nt: TGTGCCAGCAGTTTTCGGGGGGTCGACGAGCAGTACTTC
CDR3aa: CASSFRGVDEQYF

abundance: -
j_gene: TRBJ2-1
d_gene: TRBD2
v_gene: TRBV14
CDR3nt: TGTGCCAGCAGCCAGTATCTCCTAGCGGGAGGGGTGTATGAGCAGTTCTTC
CDR3aa: CASSQYLLAGGVYEQFF

abundance: -
j_gene: TRBJ2-2
d_gene: TRBD1
v_gene: TRBV7-9
CDR3nt: TGTGCCAGCAGCCTACAGGGGGCCGGGGAGCTGTTTTTT
CDR3aa: CASSLQGAGELFF

abundance: -
j_gene: TRBJ1-2
d_gene: -
v_gene: TRBV30
CDR3nt: TGTGCATCGAGTAACACTGCCGGCTACACCTTC
CDR3aa: CASSNTAGYTF

abundance: -
j_gene: TRBJ1-1
d_gene: TRBD1
v_gene: TRBV5-3
CDR3nt: TGTGCCAGAAGCGGGGGACAGGGGGACACTGAAGCTTTCTTT
CDR3aa: CARSGGQGDTEAFF

abundance: -
j_gene: TRBJ2-7
d_gene: TRBD2
v_gene: TRBV5-4
CDR3nt: TGTGCCAGCAGCTTGTTCACTAGCGGGAGGCCCGCGATGAAATCCTACGAGCAGTACTTC
CDR3aa: CASSLFTSGRPAMKSYEQYF

abundance: -
j_gene: TRBJ2-2
d_gene: -
v_gene: TRBV18
CDR3nt: TGTGCCAGCTCACCACGGGAGACCGGGGAGCTGTTTTTT
CDR3aa: CASSPRETGELFF

abundance: -
j_gene: TRBJ1-1
d_gene: -
v_gene: TRBV23-1
CDR3nt: TGCGCCAGCAGTCAATCTCAGGGACGGCCCCAATCTCTCATGAACACTGAAGCTTTCTTT
CDR3aa: CASSQSQGRPQSLMNTEAFF

abundance: once
j_gene: TRBJ1-5
d_gene: -
v_gene: TRBV19
CDR3nt: TGTGCCAGTAGTATAGATCATCGTCCACATCAGCCCCAGCATTTT
CDR3aa: CASSIDHRPHQPQHF

abundance: -
j_gene: TRBJ1-4
d_gene: -
v_gene: TRBV2
CDR3nt: TGTGCCAGCCTGGGGTTTGCAACTAATGAAAAACTGTTTTTT
CDR3aa: CASLGFATNEKLFF

abundance: -
j_gene: TRBJ1-2
d_gene: -
v_gene: TRBV5-1
CDR3nt: TGCGCCAGGCCCCGACCTAATCCACACTATGGCTACACCTTC
CDR3aa: CARPRPNPHYGYTF

abundance: once
j_gene: TRBJ2-1
d_gene: TRBD2
v_gene: TRBV5-1
CDR3nt: TGCGCCAGCAGCTTGAGCGGGAGTGAGAACAATGAGCAGTTCTTC
CDR3aa: CASSLSGSENNEQFF

abundance: -
j_gene: TRBJ2-5
d_gene: -
v_gene: TRBV5-1
CDR3nt: TGCGCCAGCAGCTTGTTAGCTAGCGCTCAAGAGACCCAGTACTTC
CDR3aa: CASSLLASAQETQYF

abundance: -
j_gene: TRBJ1-5
d_gene: TRBD1
v_gene: TRBV6-5
CDR3nt: TGTGCCAGCAGGCCCGGGACAGCTAATCAGCCCCAGCATTTT
CDR3aa: CASRPGTANQPQHF

abundance: -
j_gene: TRBJ1-5
d_gene: -
v_gene: TRBV18
CDR3nt: TGTGCCAGCTCGCACGGTGTGGATAGCAATCAGCCCCAGCATTTT
CDR3aa: CASSHGVDSNQPQHF

abundance: -
j_gene: TRBJ2-7
d_gene: -
v_gene: TRBV6-1
CDR3nt: TGTGCCAGCAGTGAGGATAGGATAGAGCAGTACTTC
CDR3aa: CASSEDRIEQYF

abundance: -
j_gene: TRBJ1-1
d_gene: -
v_gene: TRBV15
CDR3nt: TGTGCCACCCAGATGCGGGTGGGAAACACTGAAGCTTTCTTT
CDR3aa: CATQMRVGNTEAFF

abundance: -
j_gene: TRBJ1-4
d_gene: TRBD1
v_gene: TRBV11-2
CDR3nt: TGTGCCAGCAGCTGGGACAGGGGGAGGGCTAATGAAAAACTGTTTTTT
CDR3aa: CASSWDRGRANEKLFF

abundance: few
j_gene: TRBJ1-5
d_gene: -
v_gene: TRBV28
CDR3nt: TGTGCCAGCAGTTACCGGACTCAGCCCCAGCATTTT
CDR3aa: CASSYRTQPQHF

abundance: -
j_gene: TRBJ2-1
d_gene: -
v_gene: TRBV14
CDR3nt: TGTGCCAGCAGCCAAGAACTAGACAATGAGCAGTTCTTC
CDR3aa: CASSQELDNEQFF

abundance: -
j_gene: TRBJ1-1
d_gene: -
v_gene: TRBV27
CDR3nt: TGTGCCAGCAGTTTCTTAACCCGGGGGCGTTACACTGAAGCTTTCTTT
CDR3aa: CASSFLTRGRYTEAFF

abundance: once
j_gene: TRBJ2-5
d_gene: TRBD2
v_gene: TRBV2
CDR3nt: TGTGCCAGCCAGATCGGAGCGGGAACCGGAGAGACCCAGTACTTC
CDR3aa: CASQIGAGTGETQYF

abundance: -
j_gene: TRBJ1-1
d_gene: TRBD1
v_gene: TRBV2
CDR3nt: TGTGCCAGCAGGGACCGACAGGGTATGAACACTGAAGCTTTCTTT
CDR3aa: CASRDRQGMNTEAFF

abundance: few
j_gene: TRBJ2-2
d_gene: -
v_gene: TRBV2
CDR3nt: TGTGCCAGCAGTGACCCGACAGCGAACACCGGGGAGCTGTTTTTT
CDR3aa: CASSDPTANTGELFF

abundance: -
j_gene: TRBJ2-7
d_gene: TRBD1
v_gene: TRBV9
CDR3nt: TGTGCCAGCAGCGTCCGGGACAGCTCCTACGAGCAGTACTTC
CDR3aa: CASSVRDSSYEQYF

abundance: -
j_gene: TRBJ2-2
d_gene: TRBD2
v_gene: TRBV14
CDR3nt: TGTGCCAGCAGCCAAGCCACGCTAGCGGGGGATTACACCGGGGAGCTGTTTTTT
CDR3aa: CASSQATLAGDYTGELFF

abundance: -
j_gene: TRBJ2-7
d_gene: -
v_gene: TRBV5-4
CDR3nt: TGTGCCAGCAGCCGGGACTCCAACCCCTACGAGCAGTACTTC
CDR3aa: CASSRDSNPYEQYF

abundance: -
j_gene: TRBJ1-1
d_gene: TRBD1
v_gene: TRBV29-1
CDR3nt: TGCAGCGTTGAGTTCGGGACAGGGAGGCTCTGGAACACTGAAGCTTTCTTT
CDR3aa: CSVEFGTGRLWNTEAFF

abundance: few
j_gene: TRBJ2-7
d_gene: -
v_gene: TRBV28
CDR3nt: TGTGCCAGCAGTGACAACTCAGGCTCCTACGAGCAGTACTTC
CDR3aa: CASSDNSGSYEQYF

abundance: -
j_gene: TRBJ1-1
d_gene: TRBD1
v_gene: TRBV28
CDR3nt: TGTGCCAGCAGCCTTAAGACAGGGACGTTCTTT
CDR3aa: CASSLKTGTFF

abundance: -
j_gene: TRBJ2-1
d_gene: -
v_gene: TRBV7-8
CDR3nt: TGTGCCAGCAGCTTAGAACGGGTGAGCTCCTACAATGAGCAGTTCTTC
CDR3aa: CASSLERVSSYNEQFF

abundance: once
j_gene: TRBJ2-1
d_gene: -
v_gene: TRBV19
CDR3nt: TGTGCCAGTTCCCACCTTGGGAACAATGAGCAGTTCTTC
CDR3aa: CASSHLGNNEQFF

abundance: -
j_gene: TRBJ2-1
d_gene: -
v_gene: TRBV5-1
CDR3nt: TGCGCCAGCAGCCCCGGAAGAAATCTCTACAATGAGCAGTTCTTC
CDR3aa: CASSPGRNLYNEQFF

abundance: -
j_gene: TRBJ2-3
d_gene: -
v_gene: TRBV7-9
CDR3nt: TGTGCCAGCAGCTTAAATCCGACAACTAGCACAGATACGCAGTATTTT
CDR3aa: CASSLNPTTSTDTQYF

abundance: -
j_gene: TRBJ2-2
d_gene: TRBD1
v_gene: TRBV5-4
CDR3nt: TGTGCCAGCAGCTTGGGGGACAGGGGCGCGGCCGGGGAGCTGTTTTTT
CDR3aa: CASSLGDRGAAGELFF

abundance: -
j_gene: TRBJ2-7
d_gene: TRBD2
v_gene: TRBV13
CDR3nt: TGTGCCAGCAGCCCACTAGCGGGAGCCGAGCAGTACTTC
CDR3aa: CASSPLAGAEQYF